This TCR beta chain was sequenced in a study of beta chain features in type 1 diabetes. Study results and limitations: A pattern of fewer insertions and more deletions at VDJ junctions was seen in type 1 diabetes patients. Type 1 diabetes patients showed a moderate but significant shortening of TCRB CDR3s in all four CD4+ subsets. Naive, central memory and Treg TCRB repertoires seemed to resemble each other more closely in patients than they did in healthy donors.

Trimming removed 4 bases from V and 7 bases from J; junction bases left unmatched: 6. This CDR3 is 13 amino acids long. The germline gives CDR1 SGHRS, CDR2 YFSETQ. Markers CD45RO/CCR7/CD25/CD127/CD95/CD27 served to sort CD4+ naive, central memory, regulatory and stem cell-like memory cells. With regard to this clone: Its cognate antigen is unknown.

Expressed TCRB transcripts got sequenced, as all isolated RNA was reverse transcribed. The method was immunoSEQ multiplex PCR; TCRdb's version includes in-frame clones alone and lacks a portion of them. The sample contains 65,000 to 100,000 clones, around 32% of which appear only once. The chain is built from TRBV5-1 and TRBJ1-1; 8 bases are a match to TRBD1. Sequencing was done on a sample of stem cell memory CD4+ T cells from blood. The clonotype was recovered from a young woman in good health. In DNA, the CDR3 is TGCGCCAGCAGCCCGGAGGGACAGGATGAAGCTTTCTTT. It encodes CASSPEGQDEAFF. Together with reference TRBV5-1 and TRBJ1-1, the CDR3 gives the full variable domain: KAGVTQTPRYLIKTRGQQVTLSCSPISGHRSVSWYQQTPGQGLQFLFEYFSETQRNKGNFPGRFSGRQFSNSRSEMNVSTLELGDSALYLCASSPEGQDEAFFGQGTRLTVV.